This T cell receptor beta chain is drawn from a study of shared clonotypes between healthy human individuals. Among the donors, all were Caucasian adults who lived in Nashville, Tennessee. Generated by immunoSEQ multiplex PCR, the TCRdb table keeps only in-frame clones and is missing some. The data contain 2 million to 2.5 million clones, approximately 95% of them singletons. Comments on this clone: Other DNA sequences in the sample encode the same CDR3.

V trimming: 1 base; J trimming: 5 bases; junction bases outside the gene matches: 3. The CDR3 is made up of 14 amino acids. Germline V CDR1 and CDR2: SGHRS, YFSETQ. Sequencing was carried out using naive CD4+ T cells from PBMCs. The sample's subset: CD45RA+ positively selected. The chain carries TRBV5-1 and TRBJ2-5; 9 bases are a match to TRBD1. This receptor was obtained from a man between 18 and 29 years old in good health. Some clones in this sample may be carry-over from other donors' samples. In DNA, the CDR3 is TGCGCCAGCAGCTTGACAGGGGGCGGGGAGACCCAGTACTTC. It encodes CASSLTGGGETQYF.